Shown below are 18 T cell receptor beta chains from a single sample sequenced in a study of T-cell memory formation after mild COVID-19 (dated by TCRdb to about 2021). The method behind the library was 5' RACE. TCRdb lists the instrument as Illumina NovaSeq 6000. TCRdb took the public reads, trimmed them with fastp at Q25, ran MiXCR for clone calling and kept in-frame beta chains. Every entry covers one CDR3 protein and lists the most common genes and DNA from its rows. Here the sample has 550,000 to 700,000 distinct CDR3 sequences; roughly 18% occur a single time. The ten largest clones add up to around 11% of the sample. Sequencing was performed on PBMCs or a T cell subset sorted from them (not recorded which). The receptors come from an adult woman who had mild COVID-19 (a few samples of this study predate the infection). The sample titles of this study are shuffled in the database, so cell type and time point are left out; the donor was told from shared clones.

This clonotype was seen many times. The rearrangement joins TRBV20-1 to TRBJ2-7; TRBD1 matches 7 bases. Trimming took 3 bases from V and 1 from J; bases not matched to a gene: 9. The CDR3 loop spans 15 amino acids. The V gene's germline CDR1 is DFQATT and CDR2 SNEGSKA (reference sequence). CDR3 in DNA: TGCAGTGCTAGGTTTGGGACAGATGTTTCCTACGAGCAGTACTTC. Its protein is CSARFGTDVSYEQYF.

The chain is built from TRBV18 and TRBJ2-7, with TRBD2 identical over 10 bases. The ends lost 2 bases at V and 3 bases at J; junction bases unmatched: 4. The V gene's germline CDR1 is KGHSH and CDR2 LQKENI. The CDR3 length is 15 residues. As DNA, the CDR3 is TGTGCCAGCTCACCAGGAGCGGGGGGGGTCTACGAGCAGTACTTC. Translation: CASSPGAGGVYEQYF.

This clonotype appeared a few times. The rearrangement links TRBV7-8 to TRBJ2-7; D is unclear. Germline CDR1 and CDR2: SGHVS and FQNEAQ. Between the trimmed V and J ends, which lost 5 bases and 4 bases, there was a span of 18 bases. The CDR3 loop spans 15 amino acids. CDR3: CASSIGGPGVYEQYF. CDR3 nucleotides: TGTGCCAGCAGCATCGGTGGGCCTGGAGTATACGAGCAGTACTTC.

This clonotype was detected only a few times. The chain carries TRBV3-1 and TRBJ2-3; 9 nucleotides align to TRBD2. With 7 bases clipped from V and 4 bases from J, the junction kept 12 bases outside the gene matches. The germline gives CDR1 LGHDT, CDR2 YNNKEL (reference sequence). This CDR3 is 16 amino acids long. CDR3 DNA sequence: TGTGCCAGCACCCTAGCCGGGACTAGCATCGCAGATACGCAGTATTTT. Protein sequence: CASTLAGTSIADTQYF.

The chain uses TRBV24-1 and TRBJ2-1, with D tentatively TRBD2 (6 bases). V gave up 4 bases and J gave up 6 bases, with 12 bases separating them. This CDR3 comprises 14 residues. The germline V gene has CDR1 KGHDR and CDR2 SFDVKD. This chain's CDR3 is CATSDHAGLNEQFF. The CDR3 DNA follows: TGTGCCACCAGTGACCATGCGGGGCTCAATGAGCAGTTCTTC.

The rearrangement links TRBV7-2 to TRBJ2-1; 10 nucleotides align to TRBD2. Looked up from germline, CDR1 is SGHTA and CDR2 is FQGNSA. This CDR3 comprises 16 residues. The ends lost 1 base at V and 10 bases at J; junction bases unmatched: 10. CDR3 DNA: TGTGCCAGCAGCTTAGTTGGGCTAGCGGGAGTGCGGGAGCAGTTCTTC. This codes for CASSLVGLAGVREQFF.

A few counts support this clonotype. The rearrangement joins TRBV7-9 to TRBJ1-3; 11 nucleotides align to TRBD1. With V trimmed by 5 bases and J by 0 bases, 6 bases remained unmatched. CDR1 SEHNR and CDR2 FQNEAQ come from the germline V gene (reference sequence). The CDR3 has 17 amino acids. The DNA of the CDR3 is TGTGCCAGCAGCCCGGGACAGGGGGGCCACTCTGGAAACACCATATATTTT. Its translation is CASSPGQGGHSGNTIYF.

This clonotype appeared a single time. V and J are TRBV12-3 or TRBV12-4 and TRBJ2-3, with TRBD1 identical over 10 bases. The CDR3 has 16 residues. J gave up 0 bases and V 6 bases, and 6 bases lay outside the gene matches. CDR3 in amino acids: CASRGGTGVSTDTQYF. CDR3 nucleotides: TGTGCCAGCAGGGGGGGGACAGGGGTCAGCACAGATACGCAGTATTTT.

The V gene is TRBV6-1, the J gene TRBJ1-1; TRBD1 might be the D (5 bases). This CDR3 is built from 15 residues. V lost 2 bases and J 4 bases, leaving 14 bases between the germline ends. Germline CDR1 MNHNS, CDR2 SASEGT. The CDR3 loop reads CASSESGAQGTEAFF. CDR3 nucleotide sequence: TGTGCCAGCAGTGAAAGCGGGGCGCAGGGCACTGAAGCTTTCTTT.

The chain employs TRBV5-5 and TRBJ1-2; 10 nucleotides agree with TRBD1. CDR1 SGHKS and CDR2 YYEKEE come from the germline V gene (reference sequence). CDR3 length: 15 amino acids. V gave up 3 bases and J gave up 8 bases; unmatched junction bases: 10. DNA for the CDR3: TGTGCCAGCAGCTATCAAACCGGGACAGGGGAGGGCTACACCTTC. Translation: CASSYQTGTGEGYTF.

This clonotype has a count of ten or more. This chain links TRBV28 with TRBJ2-7; 9 bases match TRBD2. Per germline, CDR1 MDHEN and CDR2 SYDVKM. This CDR3 has 15 residues. Trimming took 2 bases from V and 3 from J; bases not matched to a gene: 5. The CDR3 DNA follows: TGTGCCAGCAGTTTAGGAGCGGGGGGAATCTACGAGCAGTACTTC. Protein product: CASSLGAGGIYEQYF.

The gene calls are TRBV19 and TRBJ1-1, with 8 bases matching TRBD1. Germline trimming cut 5 bases from V and 1 base from J; bases unmatched to any gene: 9. The CDR3 has 16 residues. Germline V gene data show CDR1 as LNHDA and CDR2 as SQIVND (reference sequence). This chain's CDR3 is CASSGPSGGANTEAFF. CDR3 nucleotide sequence: TGTGCCAGTAGTGGCCCCTCAGGGGGCGCGAACACTGAAGCTTTCTTT.

This clonotype was observed a handful of times. The V gene is TRBV7-9, the J gene TRBJ2-1; D remains unclear. There are 16 residues in the CDR3. CDR1 SEHNR and CDR2 FQNEAQ come from the germline V gene (reference sequence). Trimming stripped 0 bases from V and 4 bases from J, with 13 bases between. The CDR3 loop reads CASSLARQALYNEQFF. DNA for the CDR3: TGTGCCAGCAGCTTAGCGCGGCAGGCTTTATACAATGAGCAGTTCTTC. Looking up the rest from reference TRBV7-9 and TRBJ2-1 gives the full variable domain: DTGVSQNPRHKITKRGQNVTFRCDPISEHNRLYWYRQTLGQGPEFLTYFQNEAQLEKSRLLSDRFSAERPKGSFSTLEIQRTEQGDSAMYLCASSLARQALYNEQFFGPGTRLTVL.

The chain employs TRBV7-9 and TRBJ2-1; D not resolved. Deletions cut 4 bases from V and 7 bases from J, with 11 bases between. The CDR3 totals 13 residues. CDR1 and CDR2 from the germline V gene are SEHNR and FQNEAQ (reference sequence). This CDR3 reads CASSSPSRNEQFF. The CDR3 DNA is TGTGCCAGCAGCTCCCCTTCAAGAAATGAGCAGTTCTTC.

The table lists this clonotype with a few counts. J is TRBJ2-3 and V is TRBV7-9; tentatively, D is TRBD2 (6 bases). V lost 2 bases, J lost 14 bases, and 17 bases lay in between. The CDR3 totals 13 residues. The germline gives CDR1 SEHNR, CDR2 FQNEAQ (reference sequence). CDR3 nucleotide sequence: TGTGCCAGCAGCTTAACGGGACTCCCCGAGAGGTATTTT. Translation: CASSLTGLPERYF.

This clonotype was observed a few times. The rearrangement joins TRBV27 to TRBJ2-5; D possibly corresponds to TRBD2 (6 bases). Trimming took 6 bases from V and 5 from J, leaving 22 bases between them. Germline CDR1 reads MNHEY; CDR2 reads SMNVEV (reference sequence). The CDR3 totals 16 residues. As DNA, the CDR3 is TGTGCCAGCAGCGAACGGGGGAGCAATCCGGTTGAGACCCAGTACTTC. This codes for CASSERGSNPVETQYF.

The chain uses TRBV7-9 and TRBJ2-3; TRBD1 might be the D (6 bases). Deletions cut 5 bases from V and 2 bases from J, with 17 bases between. The germline V gene encodes CDR1 SEHNR and CDR2 FQNEAQ (reference sequence). This CDR3 contains 16 residues. CDR3 sequence reads: CASSPLGHRVTDTQYF. The CDR3, as DNA: TGTGCCAGCAGCCCCTTGGGACACCGAGTCACAGATACGCAGTATTTT.

At least ten counts were recorded for this clonotype. The chain joins TRBV19 to TRBJ2-1; weak D call: TRBD1 (6 bases). CDR3 length: 16 amino acids. CDR1 LNHDA and CDR2 SQIVND come from the germline V gene (reference sequence). V was pared by 6 bases and J by 5 bases, with 20 bases between. The CDR3 sequence: CASSQTVTGPNNEQFF. CDR3 coding DNA: TGTGCCAGTAGCCAGACAGTCACAGGGCCGAACAATGAGCAGTTCTTC. The full variable domain, its missing parts supplied by reference TRBV19 and TRBJ2-1, is DGGITQSPKYLFRKEGQNVTLSCEQNLNHDAMYWYRQDPGQGLRLIYYSQIVNDFQKGDIAEGYSVSREKKESFPLTVTSAQKNPTAFYLCASSQTVTGPNNEQFFGPGTRLTVL.